The present T cell receptor beta chain was sequenced within a study of blood T cell repertoires in COVID-19. Whole-study context: Sources were T cells, B-cell-depleted T cells, or PBMCs; the material itself was cDNA or gDNA.

Germline V gene sequence: CDR1 KGHSH, CDR2 LQKENI. The ends were cut back, 0 bases at V and 0 bases at J, with 8 bases in the middle. The CDR3 covers 15 residues. The method was immunoSEQ multiplex PCR; TCRdb's version includes in-frame clones alone and lacks a portion of them. The sample lists about 98,000 clones; about 80% were seen once. The chain is built from TRBV18 and TRBJ1-1; no reliable D call. The receptor was derived from a man aged 80 or over with acute or convalescent COVID-19. Sequenced sample: peripheral blood. The CDR3 loop is CASSPPSGLNTEAFF. The CDR3 region has the DNA TGTGCCAGCTCACCACCGTCGGGTTTGAACACTGAAGCTTTCTTT.